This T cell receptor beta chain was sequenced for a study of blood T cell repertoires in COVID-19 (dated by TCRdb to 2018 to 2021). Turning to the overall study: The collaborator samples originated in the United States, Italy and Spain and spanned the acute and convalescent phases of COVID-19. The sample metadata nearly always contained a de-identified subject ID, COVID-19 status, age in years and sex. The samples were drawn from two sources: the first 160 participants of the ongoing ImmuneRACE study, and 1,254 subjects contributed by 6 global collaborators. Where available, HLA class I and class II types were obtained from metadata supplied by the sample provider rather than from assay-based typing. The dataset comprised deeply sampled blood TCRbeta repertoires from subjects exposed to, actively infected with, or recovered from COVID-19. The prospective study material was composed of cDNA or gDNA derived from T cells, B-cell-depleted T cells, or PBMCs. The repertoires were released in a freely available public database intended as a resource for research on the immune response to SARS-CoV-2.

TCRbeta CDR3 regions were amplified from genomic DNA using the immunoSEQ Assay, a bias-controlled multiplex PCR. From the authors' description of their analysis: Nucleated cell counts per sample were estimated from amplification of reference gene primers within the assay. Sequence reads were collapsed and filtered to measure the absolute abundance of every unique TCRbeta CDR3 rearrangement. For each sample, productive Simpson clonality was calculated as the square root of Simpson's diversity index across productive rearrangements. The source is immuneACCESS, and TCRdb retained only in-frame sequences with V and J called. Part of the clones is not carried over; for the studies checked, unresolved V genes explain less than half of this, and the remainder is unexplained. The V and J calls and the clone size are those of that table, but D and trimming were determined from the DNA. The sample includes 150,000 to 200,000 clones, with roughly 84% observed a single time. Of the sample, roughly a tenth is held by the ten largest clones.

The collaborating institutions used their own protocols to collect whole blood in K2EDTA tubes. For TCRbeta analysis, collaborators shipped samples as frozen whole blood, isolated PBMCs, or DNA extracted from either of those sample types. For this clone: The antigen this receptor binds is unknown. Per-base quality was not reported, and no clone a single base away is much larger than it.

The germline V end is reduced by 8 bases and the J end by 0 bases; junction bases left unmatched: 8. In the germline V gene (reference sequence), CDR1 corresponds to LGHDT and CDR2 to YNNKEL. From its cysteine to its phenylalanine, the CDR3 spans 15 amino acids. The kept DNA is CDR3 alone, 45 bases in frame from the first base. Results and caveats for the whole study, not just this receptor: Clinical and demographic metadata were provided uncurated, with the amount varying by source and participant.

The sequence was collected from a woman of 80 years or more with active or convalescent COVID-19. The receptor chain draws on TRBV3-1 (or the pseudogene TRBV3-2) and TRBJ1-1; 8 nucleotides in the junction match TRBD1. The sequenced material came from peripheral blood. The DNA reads TGTGCCAGCGAACTCACAGGGGGAATGAACACTGAAGCTTTCTTT. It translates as CASELTGGMNTEAFF.